What follows are 27 T cell receptor beta chains derived from one specimen sequenced in a study of blood T cell repertoires in COVID-19. Using immunoSEQ multiplex PCR, the repertoire was profiled, and TCRdb retains in-frame clones only, with some absent. Of 85,000 to 100,000 clones listed, approximately 86% are singletons. Sequencing was performed on peripheral blood. The receptors originated from a man between 50 and 59 years old with COVID-19, enrolled during active disease.

This chain links TRBV5-5 with TRBJ2-2, with 9 bases that match TRBD1. CDR1 is SGHKS and CDR2 is YYEKEE in the germline V gene (reference sequence). Trimming cost V 4 bases and J 5 bases; bases outside gene matches: 6. The CDR3 length is 15 residues. CDR3 region: CASSGGQGWTGELFF. The CDR3, as DNA: TGTGCCAGCAGCGGAGGACAGGGGTGGACCGGGGAGCTGTTTTTT.

Here the CDR3 DNA reads TGTGCCAGCAACAAACAGGGGGTGAACACTGAAGCTTTCTTT. It specifies CASNKQGVNTEAFF. The chain combines TRBV7-9 with TRBJ1-1; TRBD1 matches at 8 bases. Germline V gives CDR1 SEHNR, CDR2 FQNEAQ (reference sequence). This CDR3 is 14 amino acids long. V shed 7 bases, J shed 0 bases, and the junction held 4 bases outside the gene matches.

This rearrangement joins TRBV4-1 to TRBJ2-7; tentative D call: TRBD2 (7 bases). Germline CDR1 is MGHRA and CDR2 is YSYEKL. V lost 0 bases to trimming and J lost 3 bases, with 15 bases between them. This CDR3 has 16 residues. The CDR3 DNA sequence: TGCGCCAGCAGCCAAGAGGGTAGGGGGGGCGGCTACGAGCAGTACTTC. This translates into CASSQEGRGGGYEQYF.

The V and J genes are TRBV7-2 and TRBJ2-5; 9 bases align to TRBD2. The CDR3 is made up of 16 amino acids. V lost 2 bases to trimming and J lost 5 bases; unmatched junction nucleotides: 9. The V gene's germline CDR1 is SGHTA and CDR2 FQGNSA. CDR3 residues: CASSLSGAGGPETQYF. As DNA, the CDR3 is TGTGCCAGCAGCTTATCCGGGGCGGGGGGGCCTGAGACCCAGTACTTC.

As regards this clone: One junction end does not reproduce the germline sequence, and a read error may be involved. Other DNA sequences in this specimen translate into the identical CDR3. The chain employs TRBV30 and TRBJ2-2, with D maybe TRBD1 (6 bases). From germline, CDR1 is GTSNPN and CDR2 SVGIG (reference sequence). The length of the CDR3 is 16 residues. CDR3 nucleotide sequence: TGTGCCTGGAGTGTATTGGGGACACCGAACACCGGAGAGCTGTTTTTT. Translation: CAWSVLGTPNTGELFF.

J is TRBJ1-1 and V is TRBV5-1; a possible D gene is TRBD1 (6 bases). In germline, CDR1 is SGHRS, CDR2 YFSETQ. CDR3 length equals 15 residues. Trimming shortened V by 1 base and J by 0 bases, and 10 bases separated the two germline ends. CDR3 residues: CASSLRGQMNTEAFF. The CDR3 DNA reads as TGCGCCAGCAGCTTGCGTGGACAGATGAACACTGAAGCTTTCTTT. The variable domain in full, with the rest retrieved from reference TRBV5-1 and TRBJ1-1, is KAGVTQTPRYLIKTRGQQVTLSCSPISGHRSVSWYQQTPGQGLQFLFEYFSETQRNKGNFPGRFSGRQFSNSRSEMNVSTLELGDSALYLCASSLRGQMNTEAFFGQGTRLTVV.

CDR3 bases: TGTGCCAGCAGCTCGATACGGACAGGGGGAAACACCATATATTTT. This sequence encodes CASSSIRTGGNTIYF. The V gene is TRBV7-9, the J gene TRBJ1-3; 8 bases fit TRBD1. The CDR3 sequence is 15 residues long. Trimming cost V 4 bases and J 4 bases; bases outside gene matches: 6. CDR1 and CDR2 from the germline V gene are SEHNR and FQNEAQ (reference sequence).

The V call is TRBV19, the J call TRBJ1-2, with TRBD1 identical over 9 bases. The V gene end was trimmed by 4 bases and the J gene end by 4 bases; junction bases not matched to a gene: 10. Germline V gene lookup returns CDR1 LNHDA and CDR2 SQIVND (reference sequence). The CDR3 length is 16 residues. CDR3 sequence (DNA): TGTGCCAGTAGTAGGGAGCCGGGACAGGGTTTCTATGGCTACACCTTC. This encodes CASSREPGQGFYGYTF.

As DNA, the CDR3 is TGTGCCAGCAGCCAAGATACAACTAACTATGGCTACACCTTC. As protein: CASSQDTTNYGYTF. The chain carries TRBV3-1 (or the pseudogene TRBV3-2) and TRBJ1-2, with D hard to call. V shed 0 bases and J shed 0 bases, with 5 bases lying between them. From germline, CDR1 is LGHDT and CDR2 YNNKEL (reference sequence). This CDR3 is built from 14 residues.

The chain links TRBV6-2 or TRBV6-3 to TRBJ2-7; 8 bases are a match to TRBD2. V lost 4 bases, J lost 1 base, and 9 bases stayed unmatched. In germline, CDR1 is MNHEY, CDR2 SVGEGT. The CDR3 length is 16 residues. The CDR3 here is CASSSYGRGASYEQYF. Here the CDR3 DNA reads TGTGCCAGCAGTTCTTACGGGCGGGGGGCTTCCTACGAGCAGTACTTC.

J is TRBJ2-2 and V is TRBV9; unclear D gene. V was pared by 4 bases and J by 3 bases, with 10 bases between. The CDR3 runs to 14 residues. CDR1 is SGDLS, CDR2 YYNGEE, per germline. This CDR3 reads CASSIRGDTGELFF. Here the CDR3 DNA reads TGTGCCAGCAGCATCAGAGGTGACACCGGGGAGCTGTTTTTT.

This sequence joins TRBV11-3 and TRBJ2-1, with TRBD2 matching over 8 bases. Per germline, CDR1 SGHNT and CDR2 YENEEA. With 1 base clipped from V and 4 bases from J, the junction kept 6 bases outside the gene matches. The CDR3 totals 16 residues. Here the CDR3 reads CASSLGTAGAYNEQFF. CDR3 DNA sequence: TGTGCCAGCAGCTTAGGGACAGCGGGGGCTTACAATGAGCAGTTCTTC. Together with reference TRBV11-3 and TRBJ2-1, the CDR3 gives the full variable domain: EAGVVQSPRYKIIEKKQPVAFWCNPISGHNTLYWYLQNLGQGPELLIRYENEEAVDDSQLPKDRFSAERLKGVDSTLKIQPAELGDSAVYLCASSLGTAGAYNEQFFGPGTRLTVL.

The chain recombines TRBV18 with TRBJ1-1; 8 bases are a match to TRBD1. The germline V gene has CDR1 KGHSH and CDR2 LQKENI. The CDR3 sequence is 15 residues long. Trimming cost V 6 bases and J 1 base; bases outside gene matches: 7. This chain's CDR3 is CASSGTGGWNTEAFF. The CDR3 bases are TGTGCCAGCTCTGGGACAGGCGGATGGAACACTGAAGCTTTCTTT.

V is TRBV6-5 and J is TRBJ2-2; 16 nucleotides match TRBD2. The J segment lost 12 bases and the V segment lost 2 bases, leaving 3 bases of the junction unmatched. The CDR3 spans 15 residues. Germline assignment: CDR1 MNHEY and CDR2 SVGAGI. This chain's CDR3 is CASSYEGLAGGKLFF. The CDR3 region has the DNA TGTGCCAGCAGTTACGAGGGACTAGCGGGGGGGAAGCTGTTTTTT.

CDR3 amino acids: CASSLITGKGSYEQYF. The CDR3 DNA is TGCGCCAGCAGCTTGATAACAGGGAAGGGTTCCTACGAGCAGTACTTC. The chain recombines TRBV5-1 with TRBJ2-7, with a tentative D call TRBD1 (6 bases). Germline CDR1 and CDR2: SGHRS and YFSETQ. The CDR3 runs 16 residues. V was pared by 1 base and J by 1 base, with 15 bases between.

The chain couples TRBV5-1 to TRBJ2-3, with 7 bases fitting TRBD1. The J segment lost 2 bases and the V segment lost 2 bases, leaving 2 bases of the junction unmatched. The CDR3 is made up of 14 amino acids. Germline V gene lookup returns CDR1 SGHRS and CDR2 YFSETQ. This CDR3 is CASSLGQDTDTQYF. The CDR3 DNA sequence: TGCGCCAGCAGCTTAGGACAGGACACAGATACGCAGTATTTT. The variable domain in full, with the rest retrieved from reference TRBV5-1 and TRBJ2-3, is KAGVTQTPRYLIKTRGQQVTLSCSPISGHRSVSWYQQTPGQGLQFLFEYFSETQRNKGNFPGRFSGRQFSNSRSEMNVSTLELGDSALYLCASSLGQDTDTQYFGPGTRLTVL.

The CDR3 bases are TGTGCCAGCAGCCTCCGCCACCCCAGAGGTAACTATGGCTACACCTTC. This encodes CASSLRHPRGNYGYTF. This rearrangement joins TRBV21-1 to TRBJ1-2. TRBV21-1 is a recognized pseudogene. CDR3 length: 16 amino acids.

The chain uses TRBV3-1 (or the pseudogene TRBV3-2) and TRBJ2-3; 12 bases are a match to TRBD2. Trimming removed 0 bases from V and 2 bases from J; junction bases left unmatched: 3. CDR1 and CDR2 (germline): LGHDT, YNNKEL (reference sequence). This CDR3 region has 17 residues. In DNA form, the CDR3 reads TGTGCCAGCAGCCAAGACGGACTAGCGGGATCCACAGATACGCAGTATTTT. Protein sequence: CASSQDGLAGSTDTQYF.

The chain joins TRBV7-9 to TRBJ2-7, with D perhaps matching TRBD1 (6 bases). This CDR3 contains 17 residues. Between the trimmed V and J ends, which lost 5 bases and 2 bases, there was a span of 22 bases. CDR1 and CDR2 from the germline V gene are SEHNR and FQNEAQ (reference sequence). The CDR3 coding sequence is TGTGCCAGCAGCCCATACCGAGGGGGTCCCCCTACCTACGAGCAGTACTTC. Its translation: CASSPYRGGPPTYEQYF. Full variable domain (rest looked up from reference TRBV7-9 and TRBJ2-7): DTGVSQNPRHKITKRGQNVTFRCDPISEHNRLYWYRQTLGQGPEFLTYFQNEAQLEKSRLLSDRFSAERPKGSFSTLEIQRTEQGDSAMYLCASSPYRGGPPTYEQYFGPGTRLTVT.

This clone appeared once. The chain carries TRBV6-5 and TRBJ1-5; the match to TRBD1 covers 7 bases. The V gene end was trimmed by 8 bases and the J gene end by 0 bases; junction bases not matched to a gene: 7. CDR1 is MNHEY and CDR2 is SVGAGI in the germline V gene. The CDR3 runs to 15 residues. CDR3 nucleotides: TGTGCCAGCTCGCTGGGGACAGATAGCAATCAGCCCCAGCATTTT. As protein: CASSLGTDSNQPQHF.

The genes are TRBV5-1 and TRBJ2-5; a weak D match, TRBD2 (7 bases). V lost 4 bases and J lost 1, with 14 bases in between. Germline CDR1 reads SGHRS; CDR2 reads YFSETQ. The CDR3 is 15 residues long. The DNA for the CDR3 is TGCGCCAGCAGCGGAGGGGGAGGGGTCCAAGAGACCCAGTACTTC. Translation: CASSGGGGVQETQYF.

The J gene is TRBJ2-1, the V gene TRBV5-4; D ambiguous. The CDR3 spans 12 residues. Germline V gene sequence: CDR1 SGHNT, CDR2 YYREEE (reference sequence). Trimming took off 2 bases at V and 5 bases at J, with 5 bases between the two ends. The CDR3 here is CASSLLNNEQFF. The CDR3 bases are TGTGCCAGCAGCTTACTAAACAATGAGCAGTTCTTC. The full variable domain, completed using reference TRBV5-4 and TRBJ2-1, is ETGVTQSPTHLIKTRGQQVTLRCSSQSGHNTVSWYQQALGQGPQFIFQYYREEENGRGNFPPRFSGLQFPNYSSELNVNALELDDSALYLCASSLLNNEQFFGPGTRLTVL.

CDR3 sequence reads: CASSFGGRDTGELFF. In DNA, the CDR3 is TGTGCCAGCAGCTTTGGGGGGAGGGACACCGGGGAGCTGTTTTTT. This chain connects TRBV7-8 to TRBJ2-2; 7 nucleotides align to TRBD2. V trimming: 3 bases; J trimming: 3 bases; junction bases outside the gene matches: 4. Germline CDR1 and CDR2: SGHVS and FQNEAQ. The CDR3 spans 15 residues. The complete variable domain, with remaining parts taken from reference TRBV7-8 and TRBJ2-2, reads GAGVSQSPRYKVAKRGQDVALRCDPISGHVSLFWYQQALGQGPEFLTYFQNEAQLDKSGLPSDRFFAERPEGSVSTLKIQRTQQEDSAVYLCASSFGGRDTGELFFGEGSRLTVL.

Only one count was recorded for this clone. This chain uses TRBV5-1 with TRBJ2-3, with D maybe TRBD1 (5 bases). V was pared by 5 bases and J by 2 bases, with 12 bases between. Germline V gene data show CDR1 as SGHRS and CDR2 as YFSETQ. CDR3 length: 14 amino acids. The CDR3: CASSYRWSTDTQYF. For the CDR3, the DNA is TGCGCCAGCAGTTACAGGTGGTCCACAGATACGCAGTATTTT.

V usage is TRBV12-3 or TRBV12-4 and J usage is TRBJ1-2, with 8 positions matching TRBD1. The V gene end was trimmed by 6 bases and the J gene end by 5 bases; junction bases not matched to a gene: 5. The CDR3 is 13 residues long. CDR3 region: CASSRDRGYGYTF. The CDR3 DNA follows: TGTGCCAGCAGCCGTGACAGGGGTTATGGCTACACCTTC.

This clone was counted a single time. The CDR3 DNA reads as TGTGCCAGTAGTTCCCCCGCCAGGGCGGACTATGGCTACACCTTC. Its translation: CASSSPARADYGYTF. The genes are TRBV19 and TRBJ1-2; TRBD1 is a possible D gene (5 bases). The germline CDR1 and CDR2 sequences are LNHDA and SQIVND (reference sequence). The CDR3 is 15 amino acids. The ends were cut back, 5 bases at V and 3 bases at J, with 16 bases in the middle. The full variable domain, its missing parts supplied by reference TRBV19 and TRBJ1-2, is DGGITQSPKYLFRKEGQNVTLSCEQNLNHDAMYWYRQDPGQGLRLIYYSQIVNDFQKGDIAEGYSVSREKKESFPLTVTSAQKNPTAFYLCASSSPARADYGYTFGSGTRLTVV.

The CDR3 DNA reads as TGTGCCAGCAGCTTTGAGGGCACGAGCTCCTACGAGCAGTACTTC. It yields the protein CASSFEGTSSYEQYF. The rearrangement uses TRBV7-2 and TRBJ2-7; maybe TRBD2 (5 bases). Germline V CDR1 and CDR2: SGHTA, FQGNSA. V was clipped by 3 bases and J by 0 bases, with 12 bases between them. CDR3 length: 15 residues.